The 28 T cell receptor beta chains listed next were all sequenced from one sample in a study of PD-1 blockade in classical Hodgkin lymphoma. Here immunoSEQ multiplex PCR was the method, and the copy in TCRdb shows in-frame clones only, minus some. The table shows about 110,000 clones, with roughly nine tenths occurring only once. All trial patients relapsed after autologous stem cell transplantation. Specimen: peripheral blood mononuclear cells (PBMCs), collected before the second cycle of nivolumab. These receptors were obtained from a human donor with classical Hodgkin lymphoma.

V is TRBV5-6 and J is TRBJ2-5; TRBD2 matches 7 bases. V shed 0 bases and J 1 base; nucleotides not matched to a gene: 3. Germline V lookup: CDR1 SGHDT, CDR2 YYEEEE. This CDR3 has 15 amino acids. CDR3 nucleotides: TGTGCCAGCAGCTTGGCGGCTAGCGGCCAAGAGACCCAGTACTTC. Its protein product is CASSLAASGQETQYF.

V gene TRBV4-1 combines with J gene TRBJ1-5, with D hard to call. There are 15 residues in the CDR3. Germline V gene data show CDR1 as MGHRA and CDR2 as YSYEKL. With 0 bases removed from V and 2 bases from J, the gap between germline ends came to 8 bases. The CDR3 DNA reads as TGCGCCAGCAGCCAAGAGAGCGCAGGCAATCAGCCCCAGCATTTT. Its protein is CASSQESAGNQPQHF.

This sequence joins TRBV27 and TRBJ1-2, with 7 bases identical to TRBD1. This CDR3 region has 16 residues. The V gene's germline CDR1 is MNHEY and CDR2 SMNVEV (reference sequence). The trim removed 2 bases at V and 5 bases at J, leaving 11 bases unmatched. CDR3 residues: CASSLANRGTMYGYTF. CDR3 DNA: TGTGCCAGCAGTTTAGCAAACAGGGGTACCATGTATGGCTACACCTTC.

This clone was recorded only once. The chain is built from TRBV28 and TRBJ1-1; no clear D. The CDR3 extends over 15 amino acids. Germline loops: CDR1 MDHEN, CDR2 SYDVKM. V was shortened by 6 bases and J by 0 bases, with 14 bases between the two germline ends. In DNA form, the CDR3 reads TGTGCCAGCAGAGTCTATCGGACGGTGAACACTGAAGCTTTCTTT. Translating it yields CASRVYRTVNTEAFF.

The chain recombines TRBV30 with TRBJ2-5; D is ambiguous. The CDR3 has 15 residues. V was shortened by 5 bases and J by 3 bases, with 19 bases between the two germline ends. CDR1 and CDR2 (germline): GTSNPN, SVGIG (reference sequence). The CDR3 here is CAWRQRLLFEETQYF. In nucleotides, the CDR3 is TGTGCCTGGCGTCAAAGGCTCCTTTTCGAAGAGACCCAGTACTTC.

The gene calls are TRBV2 and TRBJ2-4; 9 bases agree with TRBD1. The CDR3 is 14 residues long. J was trimmed by 7 bases and V by 6 bases; bases with no gene match: 7. Germline V gene sequence: CDR1 SNHLY, CDR2 FYNNEI. CDR3 DNA: TGTGCCAGCAGGGCGGACAGGGGAGGGAACATTCAGTACTTC. It is translated as CASRADRGGNIQYF.

The rearrangement uses TRBV10-1 and TRBJ1-1, with D possibly matching TRBD1 (5 bases). Trimming took 3 bases from V and 6 from J, leaving 14 bases between them. Germline V gene sequence: CDR1 WNHNN, CDR2 SYGVQD (reference sequence). The length of the CDR3 is 14 residues. CDR3 sequence (DNA): TGCGCCAGCAGTGATGGGGGATCGGTCCCTGAAGCTTTCTTT. Its translation: CASSDGGSVPEAFF.

A remark on this clone: Other DNA sequences in this specimen translate into the identical CDR3. The genes are TRBV4-1 and TRBJ2-7, with D possibly TRBD2 on 5 matching bases. V gave up 0 bases and J gave up 3 bases, with 12 bases separating them. The CDR3 runs 15 residues. Germline CDR1 MGHRA, CDR2 YSYEKL. The CDR3: CASSQDRASSYEQYF. The CDR3 DNA is TGCGCCAGCAGCCAAGATAGGGCTAGCAGCTACGAGCAGTACTTC.

The rearrangement uses TRBV6-5 and TRBJ2-6; 8 bases are shared with TRBD1. Germline V gene data show CDR1 as MNHEY and CDR2 as SVGAGI. The CDR3 is 15 residues long. V gave up 6 bases and J gave up 4 bases; unmatched junction bases: 5. The CDR3: CASSPGGAGANVLTF. CDR3 DNA: TGTGCCAGCAGCCCAGGGGGCGCCGGGGCCAACGTCCTGACTTTC.

This clone was seen a few times. This chain links TRBV11-2 with TRBJ2-5; 8 nucleotides agree with TRBD2. There are 16 residues in the CDR3. Germline V CDR1 and CDR2: SGHAT, FQNNGV. The V and J ends lost 1 base and 4 bases, in that order; junction bases with no gene match: 8. In DNA, the CDR3 is TGTGCCAGCAGCTTAGTGAGGCTAGCGGGCACAGAGACCCAGTACTTC. Translated, it gives CASSLVRLAGTETQYF.

The CDR3 sequence is CASSPDRVGVEQFF. DNA for the CDR3: TGTGCCAGTAGTCCGGACAGGGTTGGGGTCGAGCAGTTCTTC. The V gene is TRBV19, the J gene TRBJ2-1, with 8 bases matching TRBD1. The CDR3 consists of 14 residues. In germline, CDR1 is LNHDA, CDR2 SQIVND (reference sequence). With 5 bases clipped from V and 10 bases from J, the junction kept 10 bases outside the gene matches.

This rearrangement joins TRBV7-9 to TRBJ2-4; D might be TRBD1 or TRBD2, each matching 5 bases. The ends were cut back, 5 bases at V and 0 bases at J, with 11 bases in the middle. Germline CDR1 is SEHNR and CDR2 is FQNEAQ (reference sequence). The length of the CDR3 is 15 residues. The CDR3 spells CASSPGTLAKNIQYF. In DNA, the CDR3 is TGTGCCAGCAGCCCAGGGACCTTAGCCAAAAACATTCAGTACTTC.

The J gene is TRBJ2-7, the V gene TRBV27; D possibly uses TRBD1 or TRBD2 (5 bases each). Looked up from germline, CDR1 is MNHEY and CDR2 is SMNVEV (reference sequence). The V and J ends lost 2 bases and 5 bases respectively, with 13 bases between them. The CDR3 consists of 14 residues. The CDR3 bases are TGTGCCAGCAGTTTAGGTGTTCCGGGACACGAGCAGTACTTC. This codes for CASSLGVPGHEQYF.

The chain carries TRBV6-6 and TRBJ1-5; no reliable D call. With 2 bases removed from V and 4 bases from J, the gap between germline ends came to 12 bases. CDR1 MNHNY and CDR2 SVGAGI come from the germline V gene (reference sequence). The CDR3 covers 15 residues. This CDR3 reads CASSYRPLRNQPQHF. The CDR3 DNA is TGTGCCAGCAGTTACAGGCCGCTCAGGAATCAGCCCCAGCATTTT.

The J gene is TRBJ1-1, the V gene TRBV28; no clear D gene. Trimming took 2 bases from V and 0 from J, leaving 4 bases between them. The length of the CDR3 is 13 residues. Germline V gives CDR1 MDHEN, CDR2 SYDVKM. The CDR3 loop is CASSLPLNTEAFF. The CDR3, as DNA: TGTGCCAGCAGTTTACCATTGAACACTGAAGCTTTCTTT.

By share, this clone counts as medium-sized (0.01 to 0.1%). The genes are TRBV7-9 and TRBJ2-7; maybe TRBD2 (6 bases). In germline, CDR1 is SEHNR, CDR2 FQNEAQ (reference sequence). The V end lost 1 base, the J end lost 2 bases, and 9 bases lay between the germline ends. The CDR3 length is 14 residues. The CDR3 sequence: CASSLVAGTYEQYF. The CDR3 nucleotides are TGTGCCAGCAGCTTAGTGGCGGGGACCTACGAGCAGTACTTC. Based on the CDR3 plus reference TRBV7-9 and TRBJ2-7, the full variable domain is DTGVSQNPRHKITKRGQNVTFRCDPISEHNRLYWYRQTLGQGPEFLTYFQNEAQLEKSRLLSDRFSAERPKGSFSTLEIQRTEQGDSAMYLCASSLVAGTYEQYFGPGTRLTVT.

The chain combines TRBV6-1 with TRBJ2-2, with 10 nucleotides matching TRBD2. The CDR3 extends over 15 amino acids. The V and J ends lost 8 bases and 3 bases, in that order; junction bases with no gene match: 6. Germline CDR1 and CDR2: MNHNS and SASEGT. CDR3 DNA: TGTGCCAGCGTACTGGGGACTAGCGACACCGGGGAGCTGTTTTTT. The encoded protein is CASVLGTSDTGELFF.

This rearrangement joins TRBV9 to TRBJ1-2, with 10 bases aligning to TRBD1. CDR1 is SGDLS and CDR2 is YYNGEE in the germline V gene. After removal of 0 bases from V and 4 bases from J, the junction contained 3 bases not matched to a gene. CDR3 length: 15 amino acids. The CDR3: CASSVGQGASYGYTF. The CDR3 nucleotides are TGTGCCAGCAGCGTAGGACAGGGGGCCAGCTATGGCTACACCTTC.

This clone was recorded once. The CDR3 protein is CASSLEGLANHEQFF. CDR3 DNA: TGTGCCAGCAGCTTAGAGGGACTAGCGAACCATGAGCAGTTCTTC. The V and J genes are TRBV7-9 and TRBJ2-1; TRBD2 matches at 10 bases. This CDR3 has 15 amino acids. Trimming took 1 base from V and 8 from J; bases not matched to a gene: 5. Germline V gene lookup returns CDR1 SEHNR and CDR2 FQNEAQ (reference sequence).

This clone is a singleton in its sample. The V gene is TRBV5-1, the J gene TRBJ2-5, with a tentative D call TRBD1 (6 bases). With the DNA end fitting TRBJ2-7 better, the J assignment may be wrong. The CDR3 extends over 15 amino acids. Germline values: CDR1 SGHRS, CDR2 YFSETQ. CDR3 DNA sequence: TGCGCCAGCAGCAGGGGGACATCCCCTTCCTACGAGCAGTACTTC. It translates to CASSRGTSPSYEQYF.

The V and J genes are TRBV25-1 and TRBJ2-5; D possibly matches TRBD1 or TRBD2 (5 bases each). CDR1 is MGHDK and CDR2 is SYGVNS in the germline V gene. Between the trimmed V and J ends, which lost 1 base and 0 bases, there was a span of 9 bases. The CDR3 runs to 15 residues. CDR3 sequence (DNA): TGTGCCAGCAGTGAATCGTGGGGGTACCAAGAGACCCAGTACTTC. The encoded protein is CASSESWGYQETQYF.

V usage is TRBV27 and J usage is TRBJ1-1; TRBD1 might be the D (5 bases). Germline V gene lookup returns CDR1 MNHEY and CDR2 SMNVEV (reference sequence). The CDR3 has 14 residues. V was clipped by 3 bases and J by 1 base, with 9 bases between them. CDR3 nucleotide sequence: TGTGCCAGCAGTTTCAGGGTAGGGAACACTGAAGCTTTCTTT. It yields the protein CASSFRVGNTEAFF.

The rearrangement uses TRBV11-2 and TRBJ1-2; no firm D call. The CDR3 loop spans 14 amino acids. The V gene lost 6 bases and the J gene lost 7 bases, with 18 bases spanning the gap. Germline CDR1 SGHAT, CDR2 FQNNGV. CDR3 in DNA: TGTGCCAGCAGGTCTCATCGGGGTTTGAGTGGCTACACCTTC. Its protein is CASRSHRGLSGYTF.

The rearrangement links TRBV5-6 to TRBJ1-1; D may be TRBD1 (6 bases). The CDR3 consists of 12 residues. Germline V gene lookup returns CDR1 SGHDT and CDR2 YYEEEE. Deletions cut 4 bases from V and 7 bases from J, with 11 bases between. DNA for the CDR3: TGTGCCAGCAGCCTCGGGACATTTGAAGCTTTCTTT. Protein product: CASSLGTFEAFF.

The rearrangement uses TRBV10-3 and TRBJ2-3; D gene ambiguous. The CDR3 runs to 15 residues. Germline CDR1 ENHRY, CDR2 SYGVKD. Trimming pared 0 bases from V and 4 bases from J, leaving 11 bases between. CDR3 bases: TGTGCCATCAGTGAGTCGACGGTAGTTTCAGATACGCAGTATTTT. This translates into CAISESTVVSDTQYF.

This chain connects TRBV6-6 to TRBJ2-7; D unresolved. Germline CDR1 is MNHNY and CDR2 is SVGAGI (reference sequence). The CDR3 contains 14 residues. V lost 5 bases and J 0 bases, leaving 11 bases between the germline ends. CDR3 loop: CASSRTASSYEQYF. The CDR3 bases are TGTGCCAGCAGTCGGACGGCAAGCTCCTACGAGCAGTACTTC.

The chain recombines TRBV27 with TRBJ1-4; no clear D gene. The V end lost 5 bases, the J end lost 4 bases, and 11 bases lay between the germline ends. CDR3 length: 14 amino acids. Germline-derived CDR1 and CDR2 are MNHEY and SMNVEV (reference sequence). This CDR3 reads CASSVRALNEKLFF. The CDR3, as DNA: TGTGCCAGCAGTGTCCGGGCCCTTAATGAAAAACTGTTTTTT.

This chain uses TRBV27 with TRBJ1-1, with D possibly TRBD1 on 6 matching bases. Germline V CDR1 and CDR2: MNHEY, SMNVEV (reference sequence). V lost 5 bases, J lost 1 base, and 14 bases lay in between. This CDR3 spans 15 amino acids. The CDR3 DNA follows: TGTGCCAGCAGTAGCCCAGGGGTGGGGAACACTGAAGCTTTCTTT. As protein: CASSSPGVGNTEAFF.